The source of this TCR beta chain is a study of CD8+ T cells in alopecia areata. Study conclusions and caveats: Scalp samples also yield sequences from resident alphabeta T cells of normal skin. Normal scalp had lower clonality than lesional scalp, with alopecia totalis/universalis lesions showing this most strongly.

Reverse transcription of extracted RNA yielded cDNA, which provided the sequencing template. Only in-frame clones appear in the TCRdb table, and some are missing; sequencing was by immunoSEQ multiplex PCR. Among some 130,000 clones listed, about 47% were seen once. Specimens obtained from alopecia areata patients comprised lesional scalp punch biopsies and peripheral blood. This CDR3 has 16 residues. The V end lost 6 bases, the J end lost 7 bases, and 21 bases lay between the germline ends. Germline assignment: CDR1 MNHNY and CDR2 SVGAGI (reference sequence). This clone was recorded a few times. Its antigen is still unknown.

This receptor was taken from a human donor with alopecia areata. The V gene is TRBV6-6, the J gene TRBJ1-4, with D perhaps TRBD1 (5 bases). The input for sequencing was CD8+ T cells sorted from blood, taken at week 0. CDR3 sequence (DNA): TGTGCCAGCAGCCTACGGGGGGAGGGGATCGGTGAAAAACTGTTTTTT. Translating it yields CASSLRGEGIGEKLFF.